The sequence of this T cell receptor (beta chain) was determined in a study of blood T cell repertoires in COVID-19. As for the study in general: Samples taken during acute and convalescent COVID-19 were collected in the United States, Italy and Spain. Sources were T cells, B-cell-depleted T cells, or PBMCs; the material itself was cDNA or gDNA.

Germline V gives CDR1 LGHNT, CDR2 FRNRAP. The V end lost 4 bases, the J end lost 6 bases, and 12 bases lay between the germline ends. The CDR3 totals 13 residues. Authors' methods: Nucleated cell counts were estimated from reference gene primer amplification. Repertoires were generated with immunoSEQ multiplex PCR, while TCRdb's copy carries only in-frame clones and drops some. The DNA gave D and trimming, while V, J and clone size come from that table. The sample gives under 200,000 clones, nearly 90% of which show up once; 20% to 25% is in the top ten. This TCR was sampled from a man aged 55-75 years with active or convalescent COVID-19. The chain is built from TRBV12-5 and TRBJ1-2; no definite D call. The sample taken for sequencing was peripheral blood. The CDR3 sequence is CASGWGGVHGYTF. The CDR3 DNA is TGTGCTAGTGGTTGGGGAGGCGTCCATGGCTACACCTTC.